The clone carrying this TCR beta chain was recorded a few times. This specimen comes from a study of OX40 agonist ivuxolimab in advanced cancers. Background on the study: The mean age was approximately 60 years, ranging from 23 to 79, with roughly four fifths of participants male.

Profiled with immunoSEQ multiplex PCR; TCRdb holds only in-frame clones, not every one. The sample contains some 86,000 clones, 70% to 90% of which appear only once. With V trimmed by 11 bases and J by 7 bases, 11 bases remained unmatched. CDR3 length: 14 residues. CDR1 and CDR2 from the germline V gene are ENHRY and SYGVKD. This receptor was identified in an adult with an advanced solid tumor such as melanoma, head and neck, liver or kidney cancer. This sequence joins TRBV10-3 and TRBJ1-6; 7 nucleotides align to TRBD1. Sequenced material: CD4+ or CD8+ T cells sorted from blood, taken in a trial of the OX40 agonist ivuxolimab. The CDR3 here is CASTPTGPNSPLHF. The CDR3 nucleotides read TGTGCCTCAACTCCGACAGGGCCAAATTCACCCCTCCACTTT.